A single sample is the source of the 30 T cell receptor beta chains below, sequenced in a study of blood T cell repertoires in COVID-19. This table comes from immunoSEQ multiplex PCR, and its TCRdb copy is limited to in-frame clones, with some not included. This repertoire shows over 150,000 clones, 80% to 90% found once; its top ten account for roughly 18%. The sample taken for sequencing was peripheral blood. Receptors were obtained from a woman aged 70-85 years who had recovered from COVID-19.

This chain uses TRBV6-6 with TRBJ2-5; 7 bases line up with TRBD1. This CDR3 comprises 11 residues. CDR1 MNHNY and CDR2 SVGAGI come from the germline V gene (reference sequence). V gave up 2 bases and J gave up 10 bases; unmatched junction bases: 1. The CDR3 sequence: CASSYGTVQYF. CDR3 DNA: TGTGCCAGCAGTTACGGGACAGTCCAGTACTTC.

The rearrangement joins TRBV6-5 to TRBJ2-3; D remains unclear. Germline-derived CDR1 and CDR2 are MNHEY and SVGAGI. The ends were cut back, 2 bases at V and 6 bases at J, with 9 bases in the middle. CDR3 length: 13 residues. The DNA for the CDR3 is TGTGCCAGCAGTTACCCCCACCGGGATACGCAGTATTTT. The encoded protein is CASSYPHRDTQYF.

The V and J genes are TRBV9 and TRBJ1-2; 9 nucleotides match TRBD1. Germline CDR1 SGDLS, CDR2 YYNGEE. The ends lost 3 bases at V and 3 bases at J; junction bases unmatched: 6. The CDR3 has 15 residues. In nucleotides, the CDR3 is TGTGCCAGCAGCGCGACAGGGGGGAATTACTATGGCTACACCTTC. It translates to CASSATGGNYYGYTF.

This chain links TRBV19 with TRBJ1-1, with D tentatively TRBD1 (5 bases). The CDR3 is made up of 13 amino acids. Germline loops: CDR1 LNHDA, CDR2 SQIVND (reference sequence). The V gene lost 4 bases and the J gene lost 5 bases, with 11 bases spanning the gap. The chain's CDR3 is CASSSSGRTEAFF. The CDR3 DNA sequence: TGTGCCAGTAGTAGTTCAGGGAGGACTGAAGCTTTCTTT.

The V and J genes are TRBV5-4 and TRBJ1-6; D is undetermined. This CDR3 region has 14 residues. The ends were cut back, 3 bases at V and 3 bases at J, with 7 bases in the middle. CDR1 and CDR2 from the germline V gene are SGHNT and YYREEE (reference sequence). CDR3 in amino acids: CASSSSGYNSPLHF. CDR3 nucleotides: TGTGCCAGCAGCTCCTCGGGCTATAATTCACCCCTCCACTTT.

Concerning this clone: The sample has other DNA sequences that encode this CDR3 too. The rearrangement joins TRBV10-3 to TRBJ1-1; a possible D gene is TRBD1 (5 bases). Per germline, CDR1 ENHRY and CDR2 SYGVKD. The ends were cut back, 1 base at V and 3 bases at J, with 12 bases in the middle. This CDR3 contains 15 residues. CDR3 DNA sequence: TGTGCCATCAGTGAGTTTGGACAAGGGGACACTGAAGCTTTCTTT. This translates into CAISEFGQGDTEAFF.

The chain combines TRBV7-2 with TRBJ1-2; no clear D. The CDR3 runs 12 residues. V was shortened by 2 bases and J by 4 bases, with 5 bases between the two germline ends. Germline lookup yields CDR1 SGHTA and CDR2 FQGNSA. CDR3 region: CASSLSGYGYTF. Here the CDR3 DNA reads TGTGCCAGCAGCTTATCGGGCTATGGCTACACCTTC.

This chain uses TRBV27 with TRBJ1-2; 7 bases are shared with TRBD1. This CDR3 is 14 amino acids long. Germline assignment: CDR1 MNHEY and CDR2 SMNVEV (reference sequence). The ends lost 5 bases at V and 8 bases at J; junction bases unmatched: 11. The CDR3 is CASSPRQGRGGYTF. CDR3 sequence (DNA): TGTGCCAGCAGTCCCCGACAGGGCAGGGGCGGCTACACCTTC.

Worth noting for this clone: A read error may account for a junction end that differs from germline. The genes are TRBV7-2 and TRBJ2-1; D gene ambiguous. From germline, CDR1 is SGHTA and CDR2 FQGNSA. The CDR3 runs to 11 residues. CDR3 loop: CASSLDNEQFF. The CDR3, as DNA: TGTGCCAGCAGCTTAGACAACGAGCAGTTCTTC.

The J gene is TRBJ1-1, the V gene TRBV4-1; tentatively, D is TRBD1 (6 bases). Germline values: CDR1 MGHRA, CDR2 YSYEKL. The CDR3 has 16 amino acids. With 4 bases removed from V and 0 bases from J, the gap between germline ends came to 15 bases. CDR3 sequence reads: CASSRGGVGLNTEAFF. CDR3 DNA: TGCGCCAGCAGCCGAGGGGGGGTAGGCTTGAACACTGAAGCTTTCTTT.

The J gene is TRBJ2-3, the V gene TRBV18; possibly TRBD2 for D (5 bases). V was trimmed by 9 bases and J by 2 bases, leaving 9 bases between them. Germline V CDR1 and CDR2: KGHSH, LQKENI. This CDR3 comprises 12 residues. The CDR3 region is CASHRDTDTQYF. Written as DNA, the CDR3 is TGTGCCAGTCACCGGGACACAGATACGCAGTATTTT.

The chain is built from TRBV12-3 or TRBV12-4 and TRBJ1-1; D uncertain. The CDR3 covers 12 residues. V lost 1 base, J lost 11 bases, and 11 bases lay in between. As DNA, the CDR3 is TGTGCCAGCAGTTTAGGGCAGACTGGGGCTTTCTTT. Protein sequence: CASSLGQTGAFF.

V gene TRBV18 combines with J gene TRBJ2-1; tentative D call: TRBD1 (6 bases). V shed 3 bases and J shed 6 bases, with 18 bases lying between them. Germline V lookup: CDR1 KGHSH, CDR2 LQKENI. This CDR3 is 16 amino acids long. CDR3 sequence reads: CASSPGEGQGGNEQFF. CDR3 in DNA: TGTGCCAGCTCACCGGGCGAGGGCCAAGGGGGCAATGAGCAGTTCTTC.

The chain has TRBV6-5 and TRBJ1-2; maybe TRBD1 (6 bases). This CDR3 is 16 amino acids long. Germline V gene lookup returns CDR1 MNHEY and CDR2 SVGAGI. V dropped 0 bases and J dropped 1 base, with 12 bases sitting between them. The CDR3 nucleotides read TGTGCCAGCAGTTACTCGATAGAGGGGGTTAACTATGGCTACACCTTC. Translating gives CASSYSIEGVNYGYTF.

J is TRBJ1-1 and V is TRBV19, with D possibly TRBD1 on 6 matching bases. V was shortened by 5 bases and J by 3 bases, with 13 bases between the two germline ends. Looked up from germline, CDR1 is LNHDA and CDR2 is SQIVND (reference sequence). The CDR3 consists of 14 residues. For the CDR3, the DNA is TGTGCCAGTAGTCCGGGTGGGGGCCACACTGAAGCTTTCTTT. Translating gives CASSPGGGHTEAFF.

The chain's CDR3 is CASSPRDRGGYNSPLHF. CDR3 nucleotide sequence: TGTGCCAGCAGCCCCCGGGACAGGGGCGGCTATAATTCACCCCTCCACTTT. This chain joins TRBV7-3 and TRBJ1-6; 10 nucleotides agree with TRBD1. This CDR3 comprises 17 residues. Trimming took 5 bases from V and 3 from J; bases not matched to a gene: 7. Germline V gene lookup returns CDR1 SGHTA and CDR2 FQGTGA. The whole variable domain, filled in from reference TRBV7-3 and TRBJ1-6, reads GAGVSQTPSNKVTEKGKYVELRCDPISGHTALYWYRQSLGQGPEFLIYFQGTGAADDSGLPNDRFFAVRPEGSVSTLKIQRTERGDSAVYLCASSPRDRGGYNSPLHFGNGTRLTVT.

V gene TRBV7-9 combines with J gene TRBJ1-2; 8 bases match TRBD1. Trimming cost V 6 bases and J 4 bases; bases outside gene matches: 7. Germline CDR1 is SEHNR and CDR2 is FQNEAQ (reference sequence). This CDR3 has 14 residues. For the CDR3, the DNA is TGTGCCAGCAGGATGACAGGGGATTTCTATGGCTACACCTTC. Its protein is CASRMTGDFYGYTF.

The CDR3 sequence is CASTNGGGRFYGYTF. The CDR3 DNA reads TGTGCCAGCACCAATGGGGGGGGCCGCTTCTATGGCTACACCTTC. This chain links TRBV27 with TRBJ1-2; D might be TRBD1 (6 bases). This CDR3 is built from 15 residues. V dropped 7 bases and J dropped 4 bases, with 19 bases sitting between them. Germline V CDR1 and CDR2: MNHEY, SMNVEV (reference sequence).

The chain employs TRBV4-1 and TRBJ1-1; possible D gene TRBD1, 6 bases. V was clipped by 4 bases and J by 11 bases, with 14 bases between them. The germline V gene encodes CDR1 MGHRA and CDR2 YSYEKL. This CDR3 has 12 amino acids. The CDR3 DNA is TGCGCCAGCAGCCCCACCTGGGGGCCGGCTTTCTTT. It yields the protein CASSPTWGPAFF.

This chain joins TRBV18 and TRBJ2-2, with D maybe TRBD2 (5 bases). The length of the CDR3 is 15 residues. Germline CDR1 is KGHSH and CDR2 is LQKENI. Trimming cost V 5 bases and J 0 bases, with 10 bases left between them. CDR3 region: CASSSTGTNTGELFF. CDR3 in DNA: TGTGCCAGCTCATCCACCGGGACGAACACCGGGGAGCTGTTTTTT.

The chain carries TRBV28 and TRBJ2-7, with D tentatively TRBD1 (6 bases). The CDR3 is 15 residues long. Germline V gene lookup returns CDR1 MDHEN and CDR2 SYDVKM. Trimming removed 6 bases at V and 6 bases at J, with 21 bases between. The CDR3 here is CASSSWVGQGREQYF. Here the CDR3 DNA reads TGTGCCAGCAGCTCTTGGGTGGGGCAGGGGCGCGAGCAGTACTTC.

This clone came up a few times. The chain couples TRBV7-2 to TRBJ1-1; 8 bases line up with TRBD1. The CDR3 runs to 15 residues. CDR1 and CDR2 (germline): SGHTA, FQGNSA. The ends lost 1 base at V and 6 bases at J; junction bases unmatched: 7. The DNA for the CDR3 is TGTGCCAGCAGCTTAGTCCCAGGGGGCTTGGCTGAAGCTTTCTTT. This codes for CASSLVPGGLAEAFF.

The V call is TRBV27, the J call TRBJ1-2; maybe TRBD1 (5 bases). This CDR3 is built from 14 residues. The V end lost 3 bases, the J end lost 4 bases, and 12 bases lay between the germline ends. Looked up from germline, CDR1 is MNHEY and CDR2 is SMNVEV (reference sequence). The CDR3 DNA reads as TGTGCCAGCAGTTTGGCAGGGTCGGGCTATGGCTACACCTTC. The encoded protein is CASSLAGSGYGYTF.

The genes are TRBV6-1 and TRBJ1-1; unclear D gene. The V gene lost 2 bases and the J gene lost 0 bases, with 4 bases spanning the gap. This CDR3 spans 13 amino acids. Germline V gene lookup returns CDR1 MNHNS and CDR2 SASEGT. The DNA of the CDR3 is TGTGCCAGCAGTGAAATTATGAACACTGAAGCTTTCTTT. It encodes CASSEIMNTEAFF.

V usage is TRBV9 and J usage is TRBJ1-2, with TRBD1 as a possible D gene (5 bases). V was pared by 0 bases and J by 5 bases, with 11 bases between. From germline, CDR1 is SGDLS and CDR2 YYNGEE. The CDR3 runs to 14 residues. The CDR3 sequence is CASSVGGIGYGYTF. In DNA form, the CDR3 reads TGTGCCAGCAGCGTAGGGGGCATAGGGTATGGCTACACCTTC.

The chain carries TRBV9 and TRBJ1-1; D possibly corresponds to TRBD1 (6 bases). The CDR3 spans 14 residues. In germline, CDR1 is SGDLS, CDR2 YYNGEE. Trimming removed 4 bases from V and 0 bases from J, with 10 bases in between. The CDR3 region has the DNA TGTGCCAGCAGCCCGGGGGGCATGAACACTGAAGCTTTCTTT. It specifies CASSPGGMNTEAFF.

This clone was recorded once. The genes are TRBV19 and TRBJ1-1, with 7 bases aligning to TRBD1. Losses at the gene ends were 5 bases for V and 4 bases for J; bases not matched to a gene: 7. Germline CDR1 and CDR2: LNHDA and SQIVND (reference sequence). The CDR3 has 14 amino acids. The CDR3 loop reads CASSPQTGPTEAFF. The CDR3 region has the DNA TGTGCCAGTAGTCCCCAGACAGGGCCCACTGAAGCTTTCTTT.

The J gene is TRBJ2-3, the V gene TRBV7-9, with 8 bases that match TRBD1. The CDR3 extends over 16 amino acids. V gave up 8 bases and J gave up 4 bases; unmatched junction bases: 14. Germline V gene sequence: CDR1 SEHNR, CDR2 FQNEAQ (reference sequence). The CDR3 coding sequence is TGTGCCAGCGGACCCGGGACAGGTGGAAGGCCAGATACGCAGTATTTT. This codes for CASGPGTGGRPDTQYF.

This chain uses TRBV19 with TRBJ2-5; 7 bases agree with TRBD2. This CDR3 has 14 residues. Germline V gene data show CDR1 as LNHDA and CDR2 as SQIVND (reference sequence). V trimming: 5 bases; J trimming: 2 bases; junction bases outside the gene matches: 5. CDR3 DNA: TGTGCCAGTAGTCCTCGGGGGGAACAAGAGACCCAGTACTTC. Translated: CASSPRGEQETQYF.

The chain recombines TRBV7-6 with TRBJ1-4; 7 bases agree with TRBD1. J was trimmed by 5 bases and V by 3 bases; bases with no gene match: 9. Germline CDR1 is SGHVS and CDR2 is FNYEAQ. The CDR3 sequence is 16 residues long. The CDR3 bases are TGTGCCAGCAGCTTGGCGACCTGGACAGGAAATGAAAAACTGTTTTTT. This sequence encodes CASSLATWTGNEKLFF. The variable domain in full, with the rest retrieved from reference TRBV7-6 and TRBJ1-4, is GAGVSQSPRYKVTKRGQDVALRCDPISGHVSLYWYRQALGQGPEFLTYFNYEAQQDKSGLPNDRFSAERPEGSISTLTIQRTEQRDSAMYRCASSLATWTGNEKLFFGSGTQLSVL.